The rows below give T cell receptor beta chains drawn from one sample of a study of spatial heterogeneity in lung cancer. TCRdb used MiXCR to reprocess the 5' RACE reads, holding one entry per CDR3 protein. The data contain about 45,000 distinct CDR3 sequences, 10% to 15% of them seen just once; the ten biggest clones take up around 39%. The source was PBMCs, collected at surgery. All receptors come from a female donor with early-stage non-small cell lung cancer. The CDR3 runs from the conserved cysteine through the conserved F or W. Each record gives: CDR3 protein, CDR3 DNA, V gene, clone size, J gene, D gene. D genes are given only for firm matches. Expanded clones get a size class; other rows say once, few or many, or leave the size out.

CASIIQGAWTGELFF | TGTGCCAGCATAATTCAGGGGGCGTGGACCGGGGAGCTGTTTTTT | TRBV6-1 | few | TRBJ2-2 | TRBD1
CASSIGRVGGYTF | TGTGCCAGTAGTATTGGGAGGGTAGGCGGCTACACCTTC | TRBV19 | few | TRBJ1-2 | .
CASSFVGYDTQYF | TGTGCCAGCAGCTTCGTGGGATATGATACGCAGTATTTT | TRBV7-2 | . | TRBJ2-3 | .
CAIRGTDSITEAFF | TGTGCCATCAGGGGGACAGACAGCATAACTGAAGCTTTCTTT | TRBV10-3 | . | TRBJ1-1 | TRBD1
CASSPNGYTF | TGTGCCAGCAGCCCGAATGGCTACACCTTC | TRBV7-9 | . | TRBJ1-2 | .
CASSEGGAGYEQYF | TGTGCCAGCAGCGAGGGGGGTGCCGGCTACGAGCAGTACTTC | TRBV9 | . | TRBJ2-7 | .
CASSPRTGGFEKLFF | TGTGCCAGCAGCCCGCGGACAGGGGGTTTTGAAAAACTGTTTTTT | TRBV13 | few | TRBJ1-4 | TRBD1
CASSLLGLASNEQFF | TGTGCCAGCAGTTTATTGGGACTAGCGAGCAATGAGCAGTTCTTC | TRBV28 | few | TRBJ2-1 | TRBD2
CASSTIQGILAEAFF | TGTGCCAGTAGTACGATACAGGGGATTCTTGCTGAAGCTTTCTTT | TRBV19 | many | TRBJ1-1 | TRBD1
CASSHRQGGNEQFF | TGTGCCAGCAGTCACCGACAGGGAGGGAATGAGCAGTTCTTC | TRBV12-3/TRBV12-4 | few | TRBJ2-1 | .
CASSLSQGADSPLHF | TGTGCCAGCAGCTTGAGCCAGGGGGCCGATTCACCCCTCCACTTT | TRBV7-9 | . | TRBJ1-6 | TRBD1
CSARPHRGGSNQPQHF | TGCAGTGCTAGACCTCACAGGGGCGGTAGCAATCAGCCCCAGCATTTT | TRBV20-1 | . | TRBJ1-5 | TRBD1
CASSWGQSSYEQYF | TGTGCCAGCAGCTGGGGACAGTCGTCCTACGAGCAGTACTTC | TRBV5-6 | . | TRBJ2-7 | TRBD1
CSVELARGEPQHF | TGCAGCGTTGAATTGGCCAGAGGGGAGCCCCAGCATTTT | TRBV29-1 | few | TRBJ1-5 | .
CASSGDGTGHQPQHF | TGTGCCAGCAGCGGAGACGGGACAGGGCATCAGCCCCAGCATTTT | TRBV9 | few | TRBJ1-5 | TRBD1
CASSSLSGANVLTF | TGTGCCAGCAGCTCCCTCTCTGGGGCCAACGTCCTGACTTTC | TRBV7-9 | many | TRBJ2-6 | .
CASSPRDHHRNEQFF | TGTGCCAGCAGCCCCCGGGACCACCATCGGAATGAGCAGTTCTTC | TRBV7-9 | . | TRBJ2-1 | .
CASSPVAGDTGELFF | TGTGCCAGCAGCCCCGTGGCGGGGGACACCGGGGAGCTGTTTTTT | TRBV7-8 | . | TRBJ2-2 | TRBD2
CASSDRGGSNQPQHF | TGTGCCAGCAGTGATCGGGGTGGTAGCAATCAGCCCCAGCATTTT | TRBV6-6 | many | TRBJ1-5 | .
CASSQVKGGGSPLHF | TGTGCCAGCAGCCAAGTAAAGGGTGGAGGGTCACCCCTCCACTTT | TRBV3-1 | many | TRBJ1-6 | .
CASRQDRGGLNEKLFF | TGTGCCAGCAGGCAGGACAGGGGAGGGCTTAATGAAAAACTGTTTTTT | TRBV7-8 | many | TRBJ1-4 | TRBD1
CASSSTPSSWSKSYGYTF | TGTGCCAGCAGCTCGACGCCGAGTAGTTGGTCTAAAAGTTATGGCTACACCTTC | TRBV9 | . | TRBJ1-2 | .
CASSVERGYNEQFF | TGTGCCAGCAGCGTAGAGAGGGGGTACAATGAGCAGTTCTTC | TRBV9 | few | TRBJ2-1 | .
CASSFGAGTYEQYF | TGTGCCAGCAGCTTCGGTGCGGGGACCTACGAGCAGTACTTC | TRBV11-1 | few | TRBJ2-7 | .
CATGRRGTGELFF | TGTGCCACCGGAAGAAGGGGGACCGGGGAGCTGTTTTTT | TRBV5-4 | . | TRBJ2-2 | .
CASRYSGGNQPQHF | TGTGCCAGTAGATACTCAGGAGGCAATCAGCCCCAGCATTTT | TRBV19 | . | TRBJ1-5 | .
CASSPLPTGVEQYF | TGTGCCAGCAGTCCCCTCCCCACAGGGGTCGAGCAGTACTTC | TRBV6-6 | . | TRBJ2-7 | TRBD1
CASSRLVRETQYF | TGTGCCAGCAGCCGACTAGTGCGGGAGACCCAGTACTTC | TRBV6-5 | . | TRBJ2-5 | .
CASSPHLGTYEQYF | TGTGCCAGCAGCCCTCACCTAGGAACCTACGAGCAGTACTTC | TRBV12-3/TRBV12-4 | once | TRBJ2-7 | .
CASSPRGFLNEQFF | TGTGCCAGCAGCCCGCGGGGGTTCCTCAATGAGCAGTTCTTC | TRBV11-2 | many | TRBJ2-1 | TRBD2
CASSSRDPGYEQYF | TGTGCCAGCAGTTCCAGGGATCCCGGCTACGAGCAGTACTTC | TRBV27 | . | TRBJ2-7 | .
CASSPELGTEAFF | TGTGCCAGCAGCCCGGAGCTCGGAACTGAAGCTTTCTTT | TRBV7-9 | few | TRBJ1-1 | .
CASTQDRGNTIYF | TGTGCCAGCACCCAGGACCGCGGAAACACCATATATTTT | TRBV12-3/TRBV12-4 | few | TRBJ1-3 | .
CASSFQGSNNSPLHF | TGCGCCAGCAGCTTCCAGGGATCCAATAATTCACCCCTCCACTTT | TRBV5-1 | . | TRBJ1-6 | .
CASSLWGPSGLYEQYF | TGTGCCAGCAGTTTATGGGGACCCTCTGGCCTCTACGAGCAGTACTTC | TRBV27 | many | TRBJ2-7 | .
CSARVYGANTEAFF | TGCAGTGCTAGAGTCTACGGGGCGAACACTGAAGCTTTCTTT | TRBV20-1 | many | TRBJ1-1 | .
CASSDVDVLVTEAFF | TGTGCCAGCAGTGACGTGGATGTTTTGGTCACTGAAGCTTTCTTT | TRBV2 | few | TRBJ1-1 | .
CASSQGTGRSYEQYF | TGCGCCAGCAGCCAGGGGACAGGGCGCTCCTACGAGCAGTACTTC | TRBV4-1 | . | TRBJ2-7 | TRBD1
CASSIHSGTEAFF | TGTGCCAGCAGTATTCACTCCGGGACTGAAGCTTTCTTT | TRBV2 | . | TRBJ1-1 | .
CASSQNSGQDYEQYF | TGTGCCAGCAGCCAGAACTCCGGACAGGACTACGAGCAGTACTTC | TRBV4-2 | once | TRBJ2-7 | TRBD1
CASSRGTGVPDTDTQYF | TGCGCCAGCAGCAGAGGGACAGGGGTCCCCGACACAGATACGCAGTATTTT | TRBV5-1 | few | TRBJ2-3 | TRBD1